The sequence of this T cell receptor (beta chain) was determined in a study of blood T cells in healthy people across ages (dated by TCRdb to the mid-2010s). A note on the overall study: In model experiments, template switching captured roughly one uniquely barcoded TCR beta cDNA molecule for every two T cells. The donors were divided into four age groups: young (average roughly 17 years), middle-aged (roughly 42), aged (approximately 64) and long-lived (82). Using the same blood draw, the study looked at two additional independent replicas of 1 million unique cDNA reads for two donors, one aged 18 to 30 and the other aged 80 or older. To track age-related changes in TCR beta repertoire diversity, the study relied on deep sequencing normalized with unique cDNA molecular identifiers. To avoid experimental bias, donors of different ages were distributed randomly across sequencing lanes.

The library was built by means of 5' RACE. For sequencing, an Illumina HiSeq 2500 was employed. The second PCR ran for about 6 to 12 cycles and used a J-beta primer mix along with a sample-barcoded 5' primer. A template-switch 5' adaptor carrying 12 random nucleotides introduced a unique molecular identifier onto each TCR beta cDNA molecule. At least 2.5 million CDR3-containing paired-end reads were obtained from each sample. The Mint cDNA synthesis kit, primed by a TRBC-specific oligonucleotide, was used to synthesize first-strand cDNA from all RNA. Following uracil-DNA glycosylase treatment, all cDNA underwent a first 18-cycle PCR with the universal primers M1SS and BC2_uni_R. In the original analysis: Each sample was normalized by randomly selecting 1 million high-quality reads, each carrying a distinct molecular identifier. Instead of being binned into consensus sequences, reads with shared molecular identifiers were discarded. MiTCR, set to a Q25 quality threshold and the strictest error-elimination algorithm, was used for CDR3 identification, clonotype clustering and error correction. A nonparametric unseen species model with Euler transformation was used to estimate lower-bound total TCR beta diversity. In TCRdb, the public reads were trimmed at Q25 with fastp and aligned with MiXCR, with productive beta chains retained. Merged by CDR3 protein, the rows form single entries marked with the most common genes and DNA. The authors' filters were not applied to this entry. The sample contains roughly 1,500,000 distinct CDR3 sequences, 30% to 40% of them found a single time. The ten largest clonotypes hold approximately 10% of the sample.

Paper-wide results and their limitations: Observed TCR beta diversity per million T cells fell roughly linearly with age, and a significant reduction was already apparent by age around 39. Because the CMV infection status of the donors was unknown, age-related changes in expanded clonotypes may potentially have been confounded. Estimates of total diversity based on one million sequenced T cells were regarded as lower bounds and as underestimates. Because profiling used bulk unsorted PBMCs, naive and antigen-experienced compartments could not be compared conclusively. Compared with the aged group, more naive CD4+ T cells, fewer expanded clones and increased TCR diversity were shown by the long-lived group, suggesting age selection. There was a strong correlation between observed TCR beta diversity and the percentage of naive T cells measured by flow cytometry.

Taken from cysteine to phenylalanine, the CDR3 has 15 residues. Only the CDR3 part of the read is kept: 45 bases, read in frame from the first base. The germline V gene provides CDR1 MDHEN and CDR2 SYDVKM. Donors were 30 to 45 systemically healthy Caucasian individuals from Russia aged roughly 6 to 90 years. Around 9.9 milliliters of peripheral blood were collected from each donor into EDTA-treated Vacutainer tubes. Ficoll-Paque density-gradient centrifugation was used to isolate PBMCs, with at least 6.5 million per sample. Trizol reagent was used to extract total RNA from the PBMCs, yielding at least 6 micrograms per sample. The percentages of naive CD45RAhigh/CD27high T cells were determined by flow cytometry on a PBMC aliquot from every donor. This clonotype came up a few times. Its target antigen remains unknown. No much larger clone is present one base from it, and per-base qualities are unavailable.

The V and J genes are TRBV28 and TRBJ2-4, with 8 middle bases fitting TRBD2. The DNA matches TRBJ2-7 better at its end, which makes the J call doubtful. The clonotype comes from a woman aged 30 to 39 in good health. Sequencing was done on a sample of blood. The bases read TGTGCCAGCAGTGCCCCGGGACTAGGTTCTTCCGAGCAGTACTTC. Its protein reads: CASSAPGLGSSEQYF.